The entry below gives a single T cell receptor (beta chain) sequence along with its context. Its target antigen remains unknown. Base qualities were left out, and no much larger clone turns up one base away. CDR3 length: 12 amino acids, cysteine to phenylalanine. Of the read, only the CDR3 DNA is kept; its 36 bases are in frame from base 1. V trim: 3 bases; J trim: 7 bases; unmatched bases: 3. The germline V gene supplies CDR1 SQVTM and CDR2 ANQGSEA. The data were taken from a study of cytomegalovirus exposure and HLA in healthy donors (dated 2017 in TCRdb). Background on the whole study: A later analysis indicated that the 120 or so validation repertoires were generated on the platform also employed for the approximately 700 repertoires of the first cohort. The study combined high-throughput TCR immunosequencing, statistical association of individual TCRs with disease status, and machine learning to predict cytomegalovirus infection status. Besides the first cohort of some 670 subjects, a separate validation cohort made up of 120 different subjects was used. The study was designed to test whether signatures of past pathogen exposure could be identified by cataloging public T cell receptors.

Overall results and qualifications from the work: A few of the identified cytomegalovirus-associated TCR beta chains were confirmed in vitro to be specific for cytomegalovirus antigens. In both the original and validation cohorts, the classifier was reported to diagnose cytomegalovirus status with high specificity and sensitivity. Of the cluster scores, roughly 95% were above 0 in a later analysis, which found that TCRs clustered in the first cohort also tended to co-occur in the 95 to 150 validation repertoires. The validation cohort had no HLA typing available for a later analysis, so co-occurrence within that cohort was assessed over all 120 or so repertoires. The authors suggested that the approach could potentially be generalized to other disease states and immunological phenotypes. The study gave a list of 150 to 200 TCR beta chains associated with cytomegalovirus. While some public TCRs were present in many individuals, most TCR sequences turned up only very rarely across donors.

The donors belonged to the validation cohort of under 150 subjects, which was separate from the approximately 700-subject first cohort. Libraries were prepared through the immunoSEQ multiplex PCR assay. The authors' pipeline ran thus. A statistical classification framework was built for diagnosing cytomegalovirus status from the catalog of TCR beta chain sequences. What TCRdb holds here is the immuneACCESS table cut down to in-frame rearrangements. Part of the clones is not present; checked against another copy, under half of the missing clones reflect an unresolved V gene, and the others are unexplained. V, J and clone size are taken as reported in that table, and D and trimming were inferred from the DNA itself. A total of over 150,000 clones appear in this sample, roughly nine tenths of them only once. 4.5% to 7% of the sample rests with the top ten.

The sequence derives from a woman in her 30s in good health and CMV-seronegative. The sample comprised PBMCs. The V and J segments used are TRBV29-1 and TRBJ2-1; TRBD2 matches 7 bases in the middle. The DNA sequence is TGCAGCGTTGATACTAGCGCTAATGAGCAGTTCTTC. Its translation reads: CSVDTSANEQFF.